The 21 T cell receptor beta chains below come from one sample, sequenced in a study of T cells in Graves' hyperthyroidism and ophthalmopathy. Amplified regions were TCR beta CDR3 sequences from RNA transcripts. First-round RT-PCR with HTBI primers amplified the TCR CDR3 region. From the multiplex PCR reads, TCRdb called clonotypes with MiXCR, one entry per CDR3 protein. The profile shows over 500,000 distinct CDR3 sequences, about 16% of them singletons. Sequenced sample: blood. The receptors here all came from a woman aged 25 to 39 with Graves' ophthalmopathy.

This clonotype was seen more than once but under ten times. The chain carries TRBV4-1 and TRBJ1-4; D may be TRBD1 (6 bases). CDR3 size: 14 residues. Germline lookup yields CDR1 MGHRA and CDR2 YSYEKL. Trimming removed 4 bases from V and 7 bases from J, with 13 bases in between. The chain's CDR3 is CASSLRDTGEKLFF. The DNA for the CDR3 is TGCGCCAGCAGCCTAAGGGACACCGGTGAAAAACTGTTTTTT.

In the case of this clonotype: An end of the junction does not agree with germline; a read error may underlie this. The chain is built from TRBV5-1 and TRBJ1-6; a possible D gene is TRBD1 (5 bases). The CDR3 totals 14 residues. Per the germline V gene, CDR1 is SGHRS and CDR2 is YFSETQ. The CDR3 spells CASSTRTTNPPLHF. Here the CDR3 DNA reads TGTGCCAGCAGCACCCGGACAACCAATCCACCCCTCCACTTT.

This clonotype has a count of ten or more. This sequence joins TRBV2 and TRBJ1-1; D unclear. This CDR3 contains 12 residues. Germline CDR1 is SNHLY and CDR2 is FYNNEI. V was clipped by 4 bases and J by 1 base, with 4 bases between them. This chain's CDR3 is CASSVQNTEAFF. The CDR3 DNA follows: TGTGCCAGCAGTGTTCAGAACACTGAAGCTTTCTTT.

The chain employs TRBV6-1 and TRBJ1-4; possible D gene TRBD1, 5 bases. The CDR3 is made up of 14 amino acids. CDR1 and CDR2 from the germline V gene are MNHNS and SASEGT. The germline V and J ends were trimmed by 6 bases and 8 bases, with 16 bases remaining between them. The CDR3 nucleotides are TGTGCCAGCAGAGATCAAGACAGACCGGAAAAACTGTTTTTT. Translating gives CASRDQDRPEKLFF.

The V gene is TRBV7-9, the J gene TRBJ2-7; D unclear. CDR1 is SEHNR and CDR2 is FQNEAQ in the germline V gene (reference sequence). The CDR3 has 13 residues. V was cut by 1 base and J by 4 bases, with 8 bases left in between. Here the CDR3 DNA reads TGTGCCAGCAGCTTAGTTCCCGATTACGAGCAGTACTTC. This encodes CASSLVPDYEQYF.

This chain connects TRBV6-1 to TRBJ2-3; TRBD2 matches 10 bases. This CDR3 contains 18 residues. Germline CDR1 is MNHNS and CDR2 is SASEGT. Losses at the gene ends were 1 base for V and 4 bases for J; bases not matched to a gene: 11. The CDR3, as DNA: TGTGCCAGCAGTGAAGTCCTGGCTAGCGGGAGTATGCCAGATACGCAGTATTTT. Amino acid sequence: CASSEVLASGSMPDTQYF.

This clonotype was observed at least ten times. This rearrangement joins TRBV5-6 to TRBJ1-1; D may be TRBD1 (5 bases). Trimming cost V 4 bases and J 6 bases, with 22 bases left between them. The CDR3 consists of 16 residues. Looked up from germline, CDR1 is SGHDT and CDR2 is YYEEEE. The CDR3: CASSSSGVAGLAEAFF. In DNA form, the CDR3 reads TGTGCCAGCAGCAGCAGCGGGGTCGCGGGGCTTGCTGAAGCTTTCTTT.

This clonotype has a count of ten or more. The chain employs TRBV28 and TRBJ2-6; 7 bases map to TRBD1. V shed 4 bases and J 9 bases; nucleotides not matched to a gene: 3. Per germline, CDR1 MDHEN and CDR2 SYDVKM. The CDR3 extends over 13 amino acids. The CDR3 spells CASSWGQINVLTF. CDR3 sequence (DNA): TGTGCCAGCAGTTGGGGACAGATCAACGTCCTGACTTTC.

This clonotype appeared many times. The chain couples TRBV7-3 to TRBJ2-3; D possibly corresponds to TRBD1 (5 bases). This CDR3 region has 15 residues. The ends were cut back, 3 bases at V and 0 bases at J, with 10 bases in the middle. Germline CDR1 is SGHTA and CDR2 is FQGTGA. CDR3: CASSLGHISTDTQYF. The CDR3 DNA reads TGTGCCAGCAGCTTGGGGCATATTAGCACAGATACGCAGTATTTT.

This clonotype was seen at least ten times. The chain couples TRBV6-2 or TRBV6-3 to TRBJ1-1; 9 bases map to TRBD1. The V and J ends lost 7 bases and 6 bases, in that order; junction bases with no gene match: 12. The V gene's germline CDR1 is MNHEY and CDR2 SVGEGT. CDR3 length: 15 residues. The CDR3 sequence: CASIVLPGQGAEAFF. CDR3 nucleotide sequence: TGTGCCAGCATAGTCCTACCGGGACAGGGTGCTGAAGCTTTCTTT.

The V and J genes are TRBV7-6 and TRBJ1-2; the match to TRBD1 covers 7 bases. CDR3 length equals 15 residues. V was clipped by 3 bases and J by 6 bases; unmatched bases: 10. The germline CDR1 and CDR2 sequences are SGHVS and FNYEAQ. CDR3 in amino acids: CASSFPGRGTDGYTF. DNA for the CDR3: TGTGCCAGCAGCTTCCCGGGCAGGGGGACCGATGGCTACACCTTC.

This clonotype was counted many times. The chain has TRBV9 and TRBJ1-1, with D hard to call. Trimming removed 4 bases from V and 7 bases from J, with 14 bases in between. CDR3 length: 13 amino acids. CDR1 is SGDLS, CDR2 YYNGEE, per germline. The CDR3: CASSPPRPGEAFF. The CDR3 nucleotides are TGTGCCAGCAGCCCCCCTCGGCCCGGTGAAGCTTTCTTT.

The V gene is TRBV5-1, the J gene TRBJ2-1, with TRBD1 as a possible D gene (5 bases). Germline V gives CDR1 SGHRS, CDR2 YFSETQ. Deletions cut 0 bases from V and 0 bases from J, with 13 bases between. This CDR3 contains 17 residues. In nucleotides, the CDR3 is TGCGCCAGCAGCTTGGAGATAAGGGGAAACTCCTACAATGAGCAGTTCTTC. This sequence encodes CASSLEIRGNSYNEQFF.

This rearrangement joins TRBV29-1 to TRBJ1-1, with D tentatively TRBD1 (5 bases). CDR1 and CDR2 (germline): SQVTM, ANQGSEA. The CDR3 runs to 13 residues. The V end lost 5 bases, the J end lost 4 bases, and 14 bases lay between the germline ends. The CDR3 DNA reads TGCAGCGTTCATGGGACTTCGTCCACTGAAGCTTTCTTT. Translating gives CSVHGTSSTEAFF. The variable domain in full, with the rest retrieved from reference TRBV29-1 and TRBJ1-1, is SAVISQKPSRDICQRGTSLTIQCQVDSQVTMMFWYRQQPGQSLTLIATANQGSEATYESGFVIDKFPISRPNLTFSTLTVSNMSPEDSSIYLCSVHGTSSTEAFFGQGTRLTVV.

The table lists this clonotype with many counts. The CDR3 is CASSDNREVSEQFF. DNA of the CDR3: TGTGCCAGCAGCGATAACAGGGAGGTGAGTGAGCAGTTCTTC. This chain uses TRBV28 with TRBJ2-1; D tentatively fits TRBD1 or TRBD2 (6 bases each). This CDR3 is 14 amino acids long. V was trimmed by 6 bases and J by 9 bases, leaving 18 bases between them. CDR1 is MDHEN, CDR2 SYDVKM, per germline.

This clonotype came up a few times. The CDR3 end shows no conserved phenylalanine or tryptophan, and so a read error is likely. The chain recombines TRBV18 with TRBJ1-1, with no clear D. The CDR3 has 12 residues. Germline V gene data show CDR1 as KGHSH and CDR2 as LQKENI. V was shortened by 5 bases and J by 5 bases, with 9 bases between the two germline ends. CDR3 protein: CASSELGTEAFL. In nucleotides, the CDR3 is TGTGCCAGCTCAGAACTGGGAACTGAAGCTTTCCTT.

This clonotype appeared a few times. This rearrangement joins TRBV20-1 to TRBJ2-3, with 9 bases that match TRBD2. The CDR3 spans 16 residues. CDR1 DFQATT and CDR2 SNEGSKA come from the germline V gene (reference sequence). V was pared by 5 bases and J by 0 bases, with 9 bases of the junction left unmatched. Here the CDR3 reads CSALSGRSISTDTQYF. Written as DNA, the CDR3 is TGCAGTGCTCTTAGCGGGAGAAGTATCAGCACAGATACGCAGTATTTT.

This clonotype was recorded at least ten times. This chain links TRBV2 with TRBJ1-3; D unclear. This CDR3 has 15 residues. The germline V and J ends were trimmed by 4 bases and 0 bases, with 10 bases remaining between them. Germline V gene data show CDR1 as SNHLY and CDR2 as FYNNEI. CDR3 DNA sequence: TGTGCCAGCAGTGTAAGCCTGAGCTCTGGAAACACCATATATTTT. Translated: CASSVSLSSGNTIYF. The full variable domain, with the rest looked up from reference TRBV2 and TRBJ1-3, is EPEVTQTPSHQVTQMGQEVILRCVPISNHLYFYWYRQILGQKVEFLVSFYNNEISEKSEIFDDQFSVERPDGSNFTLKIRSTKLEDSAMYFCASSVSLSSGNTIYFGEGSWLTVV.

V is TRBV9 and J is TRBJ2-5; the D gene is possibly TRBD1 (5 bases). The V gene lost 0 bases and the J gene lost 4 bases, with 10 bases spanning the gap. The CDR3 is 14 amino acids. Germline V gene sequence: CDR1 SGDLS, CDR2 YYNGEE. CDR3 in amino acids: CASSVVDRPETQYF. CDR3 DNA: TGTGCCAGCAGCGTAGTTGACAGACCAGAGACCCAGTACTTC.

This clonotype was seen many times. V and J are TRBV29-1 and TRBJ2-1; 15 nucleotides line up with TRBD2. J gave up 12 bases and V 0 bases, and 6 bases lay outside the gene matches. Germline V gene data show CDR1 as SQVTM and CDR2 as ANQGSEA. This CDR3 has 15 amino acids. The DNA for the CDR3 is TGCAGCGTTGAAGATTGGACTAGCGGGAGGGGGGGGCAGTTCTTC. Its translation: CSVEDWTSGRGGQFF.

This clonotype was recorded at least ten times. This rearrangement joins TRBV20-1 to TRBJ2-7, with 8 bases identical to TRBD1. Germline trimming cut 2 bases from V and 5 bases from J; bases unmatched to any gene: 5. CDR3 length: 13 amino acids. Germline V gives CDR1 DFQATT, CDR2 SNEGSKA (reference sequence). The CDR3 DNA follows: TGCAGTGCTAGAACACAGGGGGAAAACGAGCAGTACTTC. This sequence encodes CSARTQGENEQYF.